This T cell receptor beta chain was profiled in a study of T cell responses to AZD1222 COVID-19 vaccine. This clone was recorded a few times. Its antigen is currently unknown. Repertoires were generated with immunoSEQ multiplex PCR, while TCRdb's copy carries only in-frame clones and drops some. The sample records 80,000 to 100,000 clones, around 86% being singletons. The germline CDR1 and CDR2 sequences are MRHNA and SNTAGT. CDR3 length: 14 residues. Deletions cut 5 bases from V and 4 bases from J, with 11 bases between. General study points: Spike-specific TCRs gained breadth and depth after people received two AZD1222 doses.

The material sequenced was peripheral blood, taken on day 0 of AZD1222 vaccination. The chain recombines TRBV6-4 with TRBJ2-2; D remains ambiguous. The origin of this receptor is an adult in good health. The CDR3 DNA is TGTGCCAGCAGTTTTGCAGCAACCACCGGGGAGCTGTTTTTT. It is translated as CASSFAATTGELFF.